Listed here are 9 T cell receptor beta chains from one sample, sequenced in a study of control samples from healthy donors and cancer patients. Sequencing used immunoSEQ multiplex PCR; TCRdb keeps in-frame clones, though not all of them. The data hold more than 85,000 clones, with about 90% observed a single time. The sample was blood. Receptor source: a woman under 30 in good health.

The rearrangement uses TRBV30 and TRBJ1-1, with D unresolved. Between the trimmed V and J ends, which lost 0 bases and 1 base, there was a span of 3 bases. Germline-derived CDR1 and CDR2 are GTSNPN and SVGIG (reference sequence). The CDR3 is made up of 12 amino acids. The CDR3 sequence: CAWSVWNTEAFF. DNA for the CDR3: TGTGCCTGGAGTGTATGGAACACTGAAGCTTTCTTT.

Here the CDR3 DNA reads TGCGCCAGCAGTGAAGCGGGGGGGCAAGAGACCCAGTACTTC. Residues: CASSEAGGQETQYF. The V gene is TRBV10-1, the J gene TRBJ2-5; 10 bases align to TRBD2. The CDR3 consists of 14 residues. CDR1 WNHNN and CDR2 SYGVQD come from the germline V gene (reference sequence). The ends lost 3 bases at V and 2 bases at J; junction bases unmatched: 0.

V usage is TRBV30 and J usage is TRBJ1-5; no clear D. CDR1 and CDR2 from the germline V gene are GTSNPN and SVGIG (reference sequence). The CDR3 extends over 13 amino acids. V was clipped by 3 bases and J by 3 bases, with 9 bases between them. The CDR3 region is CAWSSDDNQPQHF. In nucleotides, the CDR3 is TGTGCCTGGAGCTCGGACGACAATCAGCCCCAGCATTTT.

The CDR3 DNA reads as TGTGCCAGCAGCACGGCGGGAGCGGGTACGCAGTATTTT. This codes for CASSTAGAGTQYF. V usage is TRBV5-6 and J usage is TRBJ2-3; 7 positions match TRBD2. The CDR3 spans 13 residues. Germline V gene sequence: CDR1 SGHDT, CDR2 YYEEEE. With V trimmed by 4 bases and J by 8 bases, 7 bases remained unmatched.

The chain employs TRBV6-1 and TRBJ1-6; D is unclear. Per the germline V gene, CDR1 is MNHNS and CDR2 is SASEGT. Trimming pared 3 bases from V and 11 bases from J, leaving 11 bases between. The CDR3 length is 13 residues. CDR3 bases: TGTGCCAGCAGTGATGACCCAGCCCCACCCCTCCACTTT. This codes for CASSDDPAPPLHF.

The chain uses TRBV5-1 and TRBJ2-7; no clear D. Trimming cost V 4 bases and J 6 bases, with 14 bases left between them. CDR3 length: 13 residues. Germline lookup yields CDR1 SGHRS and CDR2 YFSETQ. As DNA, the CDR3 is TGCGCCAGCAGCCCCGCGACGGCGGTCGAGCAGTACTTC. It specifies CASSPATAVEQYF.

This sequence joins TRBV29-1 and TRBJ1-1; D call uncertain. This CDR3 spans 11 amino acids. Per the germline V gene, CDR1 is SQVTM and CDR2 is ANQGSEA. Trimming removed 5 bases at V and 2 bases at J, with 6 bases between. This chain's CDR3 is CSVRGNTEAFF. CDR3 coding DNA: TGCAGCGTTCGAGGAAACACTGAAGCTTTCTTT.

The J gene is TRBJ1-3, the V gene TRBV10-3; D may be TRBD1 (5 bases). CDR1 is ENHRY and CDR2 is SYGVKD in the germline V gene. Trimming pared 10 bases from V and 2 bases from J, leaving 18 bases between. CDR3 length: 15 residues. The CDR3 is CATTGRGSTGNTIYF. The CDR3 nucleotides read TGTGCCACCACGGGACGGGGATCCACTGGAAACACCATATATTTT.

V is TRBV5-1 and J is TRBJ1-1; tentatively, D is TRBD1 (5 bases). CDR1 and CDR2 from the germline V gene are SGHRS and YFSETQ. The CDR3 has 11 residues. The V end was cut by 3 bases, the J end by 5 bases, with 5 bases between. CDR3 region: CASSWGTEAFF. The DNA of the CDR3 is TGCGCCAGCAGCTGGGGGACTGAAGCTTTCTTT. Variable domain in full (rest from reference TRBV5-1 and TRBJ1-1): KAGVTQTPRYLIKTRGQQVTLSCSPISGHRSVSWYQQTPGQGLQFLFEYFSETQRNKGNFPGRFSGRQFSNSRSEMNVSTLELGDSALYLCASSWGTEAFFGQGTRLTVV.